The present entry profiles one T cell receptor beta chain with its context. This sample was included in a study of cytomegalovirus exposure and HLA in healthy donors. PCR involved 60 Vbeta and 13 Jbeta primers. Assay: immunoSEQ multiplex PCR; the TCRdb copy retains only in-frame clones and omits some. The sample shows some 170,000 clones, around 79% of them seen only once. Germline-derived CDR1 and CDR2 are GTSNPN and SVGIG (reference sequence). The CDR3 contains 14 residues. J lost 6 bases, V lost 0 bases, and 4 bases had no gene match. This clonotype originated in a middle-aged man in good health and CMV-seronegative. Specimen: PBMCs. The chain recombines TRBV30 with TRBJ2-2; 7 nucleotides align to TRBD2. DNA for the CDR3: TGTGCCTGGAGTGTACTCCGGGGGGCCGGGGAGCTGTTTTTT. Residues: CAWSVLRGAGELFF.